What follows is one T cell receptor beta chain and its context. Its target antigen remains unknown. A junction end diverges from the germline sequence, so it may reflect a read error. The CDR3 covers 13 residues, taking in both the cysteine and the phenylalanine. This entry keeps only the CDR3 DNA: 39 bases, framed from base 1. The germline V gene encodes CDR1 SQVTM and CDR2 ANQGSEA. These data belong to a study of tumor and adjacent non-tumor tissue in lung cancer listed by TCRdb under 2018. Background on the whole study: Patients with adenocarcinoma (12), squamous cell carcinoma (2) and small cell lung cancer (1) were included in the cohort. Among the 15 or so patients, ages ranged from roughly 31 to 76 years, approximately ten were men and 5 were women, and disease was TNM stage I to III. For each patient, one tumor sample and one normal lung sample were taken, giving under 35 paired specimens that underwent TCRbeta CDR3 sequencing. A total of approximately 120,000,000 productive TCRbeta reads were generated by sequencing, corresponding to an average of about 4.2 million reads per sample. Using bulk TCRbeta repertoires from roughly 14 lung cancer patients, the study set lung tumor tissue side by side with matched distant non-tumor lung tissue. Study-wide conclusions, independent of this receptor: TCR diversity was significantly higher in younger patients, and higher tumor TCR diversity was associated with shorter overall and disease-free survival. The top 100 clones accounted for a significantly larger cumulative portion of the repertoire in normal lung than in tumor tissue. Neither the sequencing platform nor unique molecular identifiers are named or mentioned anywhere in the methods. Only 15 or so patients were included in the cohort, and the need for larger samples and more detailed clinical data was noted by the authors. Because peripheral blood was not sequenced, blood TCRbeta repertoires in the lung cancer patients of the study were not examined. TCR diversity (inverse Simpson) was significantly higher in tumor than in normal lung tissue (roughly 430 vs 170, P = 0.0075, Mann-Whitney U test).

Libraries were prepared through multiplex PCR. The instrument was an Illumina HiSeq 2500. TCRbeta libraries were constructed through three rounds of nested PCR with primers (Table S4) according to protocols adapted from ARM-PCR. Before sequencing, PCR products in the 200-500 bp range were cut out of the gel and cleaned up using the QIAquick gel extraction kit. The source study handled its data this way. Reads were cleaned with Trimmomatic, merged with FLASH into complete CDR3 sequences, and assigned to V(D)J germline segments with MiTCR. VDJtools was used to compute clonal diversity as the inverse Simpson's index. In-frame sequences lacking a premature stop codon were counted as productive reads. TCRdb's own reprocessing of the public reads used fastp at Q25 and MiXCR and kept productive beta chains. Identical CDR3 proteins give one entry, which carries the most common genes and DNA. These V and J calls originate from TCRdb's pipeline instead of the authors' own analysis. This sample comprises tens of thousands of distinct CDR3 sequences, roughly 62% of them detected only once. The top ten hold under 20% of the sample.

RNA was isolated from bulk unsorted tissue, and RNA quality was assessed with a NanoDrop ND-1000 and an Agilent 2100. Normal lung samples were distant non-tumor tissue taken more than 3 cm from the tumor edge. The donors were newly diagnosed lung cancer patients admitted for thoracic surgery in China from August to November 2014 who had not received prior chemotherapy. Patients who had received previous radiotherapy or chemotherapy, or who had another concurrent cancer, were excluded from the study. Pieces of surgical tissue measuring about 1-2.2 cm3 were kept in RNAlater solution and stored at -80 degrees C until use.

What was sequenced was distant non-tumor lung tissue. The sequence links TRBV29-1 to TRBJ1-1, with a tentative D gene TRBD1 over 5 matching bases. This clonotype originated in a woman aged 35 to 49 with non-small cell lung cancer. The base sequence is TGCAGCGTTGATGGTGAGTGGGGCACTGAAGCTTCCTTT. Its coded protein is CSVDGEWGTEASF. Reference TRBV29-1 and TRBJ1-1 proteins supply the regions before and after the CDR3; the full variable domain is: SAVISQKPSRDICQRGTSLTIQCQVDSQVTMMFWYRQQPGQSLTLIATANQGSEATYESGFVIDKFPISRPNLTFSTLTVSNMSPEDSSIYLCSVDGEWGTEASFGQGTRLTVV.